This TCR beta chain was sequenced in a study of T cell repertoires in cytomegalovirus infection. The overall study: CMV epitopes that were recently identified and HLA-C-restricted were used alongside well-studied HLA-B-restricted ones. Both CMV infection and a matching HLA type were indicated by public TCR beta signatures. General study points: Of the TCR beta families, the public ones yielded a cumulative frequency that identified carriers of CMV plus the relevant HLA. Dominant in the ex vivo response were TCR beta clonotypes restricted by HLA-C and specific for CMV.

MiXCR, run by TCRdb on the reads, gives a single entry per CDR3 protein. This sample has some 920,000 distinct CDR3 sequences; about a third occur once, and the top ten carry around 15%. Points on this clonotype: Its matching antigen is unknown.

V was trimmed by 2 bases and J by 0 bases, leaving 10 bases between them. Germline V gives CDR1 SGHVS, CDR2 FQNEAQ. The CDR3 has 15 amino acids. The sequencing used cultured CD8+ T cells from PBMCs, collected from culture after CMV antigen stimulation. This TCR was sampled from a human donor in good health (CMV status not recorded). Some clones in this sample may be carry-over from other donors' samples. The chain uses TRBV7-8 and TRBJ1-2; D is ambiguous. The CDR3 loop is CASSLYGDSNYGYTF. CDR3 DNA sequence: TGTGCCAGCAGCTTATATGGGGATTCTAACTATGGCTACACCTTC.